Listed below are T cell receptor beta chains from one sample, sequenced in a study of shared clonotypes between healthy human individuals. Clones were sequenced by immunoSEQ multiplex PCR, and TCRdb holds only the in-frame ones, with some missing. The repertoire consists of roughly 650,000 clones, with approximately 97% occurring once and the leading ten covering 0.045% to 0.07%. Input material: naive CD4+ T cells sorted from blood. The receptor set was obtained from a woman in her thirties in good health. Both conserved end residues are part of each CDR3. A D gene is named only where the DNA matches it firmly.

d_call j_call v_call cdr3_aa cdr3_nt
. TRBJ1-1 TRBV28 CASTHYRVVNTEAFF TGTGCCAGCACTCATTATCGGGTTGTGAACACTGAAGCTTTCTTT
TRBD1 TRBJ2-5 TRBV19 CASSPDRGVKTQYF TGTGCCAGTAGCCCCGACAGGGGGGTCAAGACCCAGTACTTC
. TRBJ2-5 TRBV18 CASSPLRGGETQYF TGTGCCAGCTCACCACTGAGGGGTGGCGAGACCCAGTACTTC
. TRBJ2-3 TRBV5-1 CASSLASRASDTQYF TGCGCCAGCAGCTTGGCCTCTCGGGCCTCAGATACGCAGTATTTT
. TRBJ1-2 TRBV28 CASSSGVRANYGYTF TGTGCCAGCAGTTCAGGCGTCAGAGCTAACTATGGCTACACCTTC
. TRBJ1-5 TRBV18 CASSPPRTQHF TGTGCCAGCTCACCCCCAAGGACCCAGCATTTT
TRBD2 TRBJ2-1 TRBV6-5 CASSYSGREYNEQFF TGTGCCAGCAGTTATAGCGGGAGAGAGTACAATGAGCAGTTCTTC
. TRBJ1-1 TRBV7-2 CASSSQGNTEAFF TGTGCCAGCAGCTCGCAGGGCAACACTGAAGCTTTCTTT
TRBD1 TRBJ1-5 TRBV27 CASSSLTGGFGQPQHF TGTGCCAGCAGTTCCCTGACAGGGGGGTTCGGTCAGCCCCAGCATTTT
. TRBJ2-5 TRBV6-6 CASSYSIGETQYF TGTGCCAGCAGTTACTCGATTGGAGAGACCCAGTACTTC